The next 25 T cell receptor beta chains were all read from a single sample in a study of T cells expressing NK-cell markers (dated by TCRdb to the early 2020s). Library method: 5' RACE. The sample was run on an Illumina HiSeq 2000. TCRdb reprocessed the reads, and each CDR3 protein sequence is entered once, without DNA. This sample's records show about 450,000 distinct CDR3 sequences. About 7.1% of the sample is in the top ten clones. The specimen was blood T cells: a sorted CD56 or NKG2C T cell subset, CD4+ or CD8+ T cells, or bulk PBMC T cells (not recorded which). The receptors stem from a woman aged 18-70 years in good health.

The rearrangement uses TRBV7-2 and TRBJ2-1; TCRdb gives TRBD2 as the D gene, but with no DNA this cannot be confirmed. The CDR3 sequence is 15 residues long. The germline V gene encodes CDR1 SGHTA and CDR2 FQGNSA. The CDR3 is CASSHGLAGGSEQFF.

The chain couples TRBV19 to TRBJ1-1; TCRdb's D call of TRBD1 is untestable without DNA. The CDR3 spans 13 residues. Germline values: CDR1 LNHDA, CDR2 SQIVND (reference sequence). CDR3 protein: CASWTGGSTEAFF.

The CDR3 loop is CAWSVSEYTEAFF. The rearrangement uses TRBV30 and TRBJ1-1. Germline V gene sequence: CDR1 GTSNPN, CDR2 SVGIG (reference sequence). The CDR3 extends over 13 amino acids.

The V gene is TRBV5-8, the J gene TRBJ2-3; the D call of TRBD1 rests on TCRdb alone, since no DNA is present to check it. Germline V gene data show CDR1 as SGHTS and CDR2 as YDEGEE. This CDR3 region has 15 residues. CDR3 sequence reads: CASSGGTRRTDTQYF.

This chain uses TRBV7-2 with TRBJ2-5; the TCRdb D gene call, TRBD2, has no DNA to confirm it. The CDR3 is 15 residues long. The germline gives CDR1 SGHTA, CDR2 FQGNSA. The CDR3 spells CASSSLAGGRETQYF.

This rearrangement joins TRBV7-2 to TRBJ2-3. This CDR3 contains 15 residues. The germline V gene encodes CDR1 SGHTA and CDR2 FQGNSA. The chain's CDR3 is CASSLTLAETDTQYF.

This chain joins TRBV7-2 and TRBJ2-1; with no DNA, the TCRdb D assignment of TRBD2 cannot be verified. Germline CDR1 reads SGHTA; CDR2 reads FQGNSA. This CDR3 has 13 residues. CDR3 protein: CASSSSSGGPQFF.

This sequence joins TRBV4-3 and TRBJ2-3; TCRdb proposes TRBD2, but this gene call is untestable without DNA. This CDR3 has 16 residues. Germline lookup yields CDR1 LGHNA and CDR2 YSLEER. This CDR3 reads CASSSNSHRGTDTQYF.

The chain employs TRBV5-1 and TRBJ2-3; TCRdb's D call, TRBD1, is unchecked because there is no DNA. In germline, CDR1 is SGHRS, CDR2 YFSETQ. This CDR3 has 15 residues. The CDR3 sequence is CASSLGGSPGHTQYF.

The genes are TRBV20-1 and TRBJ2-7; TCRdb returns TRBD1, unconfirmable since there is no DNA. This CDR3 region has 15 residues. The germline CDR1 and CDR2 sequences are DFQATT and SNEGSKA (reference sequence). CDR3 protein: CSAREARGRSYEQYF.

The chain joins TRBV20-1 to TRBJ2-2; TCRdb's assignment of TRBD2 cannot be checked, as there is no DNA. Germline lookup yields CDR1 DFQATT and CDR2 SNEGSKA (reference sequence). The CDR3 is 14 amino acids. CDR3 protein: CSARNDYYTGELFF.

The J gene is TRBJ2-5, the V gene TRBV19; no DNA is available, so the TRBD1 call from TCRdb remains unchecked. Germline values: CDR1 LNHDA, CDR2 SQIVND (reference sequence). The CDR3 consists of 14 residues. Here the CDR3 reads CASSVSWGGETQYF.

This sequence joins TRBV24-1 and TRBJ2-7; the TCRdb call, TRBD2, lacks DNA for checking. The length of the CDR3 is 14 residues. Germline V gene data show CDR1 as KGHDR and CDR2 as SFDVKD. CDR3 amino acids: CATSETSGRSGQYF.

The V and J genes are TRBV28 and TRBJ2-1. This CDR3 contains 13 residues. CDR1 and CDR2 (germline): MDHEN, SYDVKM. The CDR3 is CASSPNWNNEQFF. Complete variable domain (other parts from reference TRBV28 and TRBJ2-1): DVKVTQSSRYLVKRTGEKVFLECVQDMDHENMFWYRQDPGLGLRLIYFSYDVKMKEKGDIPEGYSVSREKKERFSLILESASTNQTSMYLCASSPNWNNEQFFGPGTRLTVL.

This rearrangement joins TRBV12-3 or TRBV12-4 to TRBJ1-3. The CDR3 length is 12 residues. The CDR3 spells CASSLQGNTIYF.

The chain's CDR3 is CASSWGSADEQFF. This chain uses TRBV7-3 with TRBJ2-1; TCRdb outputs TRBD1, but without DNA this stays unchecked. This CDR3 has 13 residues. Per the germline V gene, CDR1 is SGHTA and CDR2 is FQGTGA.

The rearrangement joins TRBV12-3 or TRBV12-4 to TRBJ1-1; lacking DNA, the TRBD1 call made by TCRdb goes unchecked. The CDR3 length is 12 residues. The CDR3 is CASSAQGQRAFF.

V and J are TRBV20-1 and TRBJ1-2; no DNA is available, so the TRBD1 call from TCRdb remains unchecked. Germline V gives CDR1 DFQATT, CDR2 SNEGSKA (reference sequence). The CDR3 contains 15 residues. This CDR3 is CSARDHRVWDYGYTF.

The chain has TRBV6-2 or TRBV6-3 and TRBJ1-4; TCRdb reports TRBD1, a call that lacks DNA to check it against. Germline values: CDR1 MNHEY, CDR2 SVGEGT. CDR3 length equals 16 residues. The CDR3 region is CASSYASTVGAKKLFF.

The rearrangement joins TRBV7-2 to TRBJ2-5. In germline, CDR1 is SGHTA, CDR2 FQGNSA. The CDR3 sequence is 12 residues long. CDR3 sequence reads: CASSSMLETQYF.

The V and J genes are TRBV6-5 and TRBJ1-2; as DNA is missing, the TRBD1 call by TCRdb cannot be tested. Germline CDR1 is MNHEY and CDR2 is SVGAGI. The CDR3 consists of 15 residues. This chain's CDR3 is CASSSRSHMGNGYTF.

The V gene is TRBV6-5, the J gene TRBJ1-1; the D gene TCRdb calls, TRBD1, cannot be checked with no DNA. The CDR3 spans 15 residues. Germline CDR1 MNHEY, CDR2 SVGAGI. The CDR3: CASSSPRSANTEAFF.

The J gene is TRBJ1-1, the V gene TRBV5-1. Germline lookup yields CDR1 SGHRS and CDR2 YFSETQ. The CDR3 length is 14 residues. The CDR3 sequence: CASSPQGSPTEAFF.

CDR3 amino acids: CSASSSGVTDTQYF. The V call is TRBV20-1, the J call TRBJ2-3; TCRdb reports TRBD2, a call that lacks DNA to check it against. The germline V gene has CDR1 DFQATT and CDR2 SNEGSKA (reference sequence). This CDR3 has 14 residues.

The chain carries TRBV4-1 and TRBJ2-5; TCRdb selects TRBD2, and the lack of DNA leaves this call unchecked. Germline-derived CDR1 and CDR2 are MGHRA and YSYEKL. The CDR3 runs to 14 residues. The CDR3 loop reads CASTPNYGQETQYF.